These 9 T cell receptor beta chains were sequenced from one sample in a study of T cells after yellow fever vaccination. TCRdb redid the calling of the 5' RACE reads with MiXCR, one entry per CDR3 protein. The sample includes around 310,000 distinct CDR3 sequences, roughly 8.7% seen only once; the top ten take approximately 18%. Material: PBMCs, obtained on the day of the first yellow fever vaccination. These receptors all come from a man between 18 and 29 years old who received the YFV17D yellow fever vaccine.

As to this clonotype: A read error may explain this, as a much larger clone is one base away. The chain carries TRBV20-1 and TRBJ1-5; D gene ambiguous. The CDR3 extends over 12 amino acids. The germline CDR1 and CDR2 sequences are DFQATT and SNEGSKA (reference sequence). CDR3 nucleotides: TGCAGTGCTAGTTCGAGCAATCAGCCCAAGCATTTT. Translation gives CSASSSNQPKHF.

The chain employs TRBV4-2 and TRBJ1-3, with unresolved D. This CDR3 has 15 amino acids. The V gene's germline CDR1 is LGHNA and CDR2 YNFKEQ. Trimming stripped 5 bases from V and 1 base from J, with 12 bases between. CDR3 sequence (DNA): TGTGCCAGCAGCGCTGAGGATAAATCTGGAAACACCATATATTTT. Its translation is CASSAEDKSGNTIYF.

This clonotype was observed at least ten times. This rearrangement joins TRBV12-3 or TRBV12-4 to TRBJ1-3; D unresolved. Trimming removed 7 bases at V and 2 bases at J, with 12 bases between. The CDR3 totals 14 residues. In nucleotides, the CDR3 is TGTGCCAGCACCCATCTGGTTGCTGGAAACACCATATATTTT. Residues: CASTHLVAGNTIYF.

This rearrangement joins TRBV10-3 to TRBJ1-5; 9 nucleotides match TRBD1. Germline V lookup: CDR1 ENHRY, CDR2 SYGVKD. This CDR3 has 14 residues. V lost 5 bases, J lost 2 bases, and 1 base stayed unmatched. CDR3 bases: TGTGCCATCAGTCGGACAGGGGGCAATCAGCCCCAGCATTTT. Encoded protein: CAISRTGGNQPQHF.

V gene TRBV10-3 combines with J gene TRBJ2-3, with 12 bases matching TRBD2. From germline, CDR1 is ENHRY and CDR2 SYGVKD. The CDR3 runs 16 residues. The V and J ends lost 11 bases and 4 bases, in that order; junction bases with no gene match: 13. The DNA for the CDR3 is TGTGCCTCCTATTCCTCTAGCGGGGGGGCGTCAGATACGCAGTATTTT. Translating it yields CASYSSSGGASDTQYF.

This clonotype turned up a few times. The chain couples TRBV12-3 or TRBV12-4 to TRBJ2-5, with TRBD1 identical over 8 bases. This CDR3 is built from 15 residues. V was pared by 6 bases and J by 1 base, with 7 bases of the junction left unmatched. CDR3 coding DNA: TGTGCCAGCAGCCAGAATGGACAGGGCCAAGAGACCCAGTACTTC. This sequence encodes CASSQNGQGQETQYF.

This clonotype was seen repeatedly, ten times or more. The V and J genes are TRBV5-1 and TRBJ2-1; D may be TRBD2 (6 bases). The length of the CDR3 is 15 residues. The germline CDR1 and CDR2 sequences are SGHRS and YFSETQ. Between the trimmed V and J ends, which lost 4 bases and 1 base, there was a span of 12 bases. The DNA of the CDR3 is TGCGCCAGCAGCCTGGGACTCCAGTCCTACAATGAGCAGTTCTTC. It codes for CASSLGLQSYNEQFF.

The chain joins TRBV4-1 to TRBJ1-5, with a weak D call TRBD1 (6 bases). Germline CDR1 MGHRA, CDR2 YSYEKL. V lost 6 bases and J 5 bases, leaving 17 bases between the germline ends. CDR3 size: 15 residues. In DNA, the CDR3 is TGCGCCAGCAGGGAAGGGGGGCTTGGGGATCAGCCCCAGCATTTT. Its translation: CASREGGLGDQPQHF.

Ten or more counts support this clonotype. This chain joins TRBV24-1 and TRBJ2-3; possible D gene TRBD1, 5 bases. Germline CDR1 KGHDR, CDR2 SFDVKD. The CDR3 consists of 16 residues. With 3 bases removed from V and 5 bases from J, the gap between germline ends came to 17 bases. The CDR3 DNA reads TGTGCCACCAGTGATCCGCAGGGCCCCAAGGAAGATACGCAGTATTTT. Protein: CATSDPQGPKEDTQYF.